The rows below give T cell receptor beta chains drawn from one sample of a study of cytotoxic CD8 clonotypes in ibrutinib-treated CLL. Sequencing used immunoSEQ multiplex PCR; TCRdb keeps in-frame clones, though not all of them. Of 30,000 to 40,000 clones listed, around 70% are singletons. The sample consisted of PBMCs, taken before ibrutinib treatment. These receptor sequences come from a human donor with chronic lymphocytic leukemia. Both conserved end residues are part of each CDR3. The D gene is left open where the match is weak. Clone size is not always given. Where it is, it says once, few, many or a class for expanded clones.

V gene	clone size	D gene	J gene	CDR3 DNA	CDR3 protein
TRBV27	once	-	TRBJ1-1	TGTGCCAGCGGAGAATCCGGGACCAGAACTGAAGCTTTCTTT	CASGESGTRTEAFF
TRBV7-2	-	TRBD2	TRBJ2-7	TGTGCCAGCAGCTTAGGACTAGCGGGAGAAGGCGAGCAGTACTTC	CASSLGLAGEGEQYF
TRBV9	few	TRBD1	TRBJ2-5	TGTGCCAGCAGCTTAACAGGGGGCGGGATTGGTGAGACCCAGTACTTC	CASSLTGGGIGETQYF
TRBV28	-	TRBD2	TRBJ2-3	TGTGCCAGCAGTTCACCGTGGAGCGGGAGGCGCACAGATACGCAGTATTTT	CASSSPWSGRRTDTQYF
TRBV27	-	-	TRBJ2-5	TGTGCCAGCAGGTTGGGAGAGACCCAGTACTTC	CASRLGETQYF
TRBV4-3	-	-	TRBJ1-2	TGCGCCAGCAGCCAAGATCGGTGGGGTGGCTACACCTTC	CASSQDRWGGYTF
TRBV6-5	-	TRBD1	TRBJ1-1	TGTGCCAGCAGTTACCAAATACAGGGGGCCACTGAAGCTTTCTTT	CASSYQIQGATEAFF
TRBV6-5	-	-	TRBJ2-1	TGTGCCAGCAGTTACGGTTTGAGGTGGGACAATGAGCAGTTCTTC	CASSYGLRWDNEQFF
TRBV28	-	-	TRBJ1-5	TGTGCCAGCAGTTTATGGGGCAGGGTAAGTCAGCCCCAGCATTTT	CASSLWGRVSQPQHF
TRBV7-2	-	-	TRBJ2-7	TGTGCCAGCAGCTTATTCCCCCGTGACTACGAGCAGTACTTC	CASSLFPRDYEQYF
TRBV7-9	-	-	TRBJ1-5	TGTGCCAGCAGCCAGCTGGGGGGAGGGCCCCAGCATTTT	CASSQLGGGPQHF
TRBV30	-	TRBD1	TRBJ1-2	TGTGCCTGGAGTCCGGGACAGGGGGGTTATGGCTACACCTTC	CAWSPGQGGYGYTF
TRBV4-1	-	-	TRBJ1-4	TGCGCCAGCAGCCAAGTCGTCGGTATTAATGAAAAACTGTTTTTT	CASSQVVGINEKLFF
TRBV14	-	-	TRBJ1-1	TGTGCCAGCAGCCGATACAGCACTGAAGCTTTCTTT	CASSRYSTEAFF
TRBV6-5	-	-	TRBJ1-5	TGTGCCAGCAGTTACACAAGGGACTGGAATCAGCCCCAGCATTTT	CASSYTRDWNQPQHF
TRBV7-2	few	-	TRBJ1-2	TGTGCCAGCAGCCCCCCGGGGAGGGGAGGGGGAGGCTACACCTTC	CASSPPGRGGGGYTF
TRBV5-8	-	TRBD2	TRBJ2-7	TGTGCCAGCAGCTATAGACTAGCGGGGAGCTCCTACGAGCAGTACTTC	CASSYRLAGSSYEQYF
TRBV6-5	few	-	TRBJ1-2	TGTGCCAGCACGTTTAACTATGGCTACACCTTC	CASTFNYGYTF
TRBV7-9	-	-	TRBJ1-3	TGTGCCAGCAGCTCCGGGACCCCTGGAAACACCATATATTTT	CASSSGTPGNTIYF
TRBV5-6	-	-	TRBJ2-5	TGTGCCAGCAGCTTTTCCTCGAAAGAGACCCAGTACTTC	CASSFSSKETQYF
TRBV4-2	-	TRBD2	TRBJ2-1	TGTGCCAGCAGCCCAAAGTCCCCCAGCGGGGTAGGATATCAAGGGCAGTTCTTC	CASSPKSPSGVGYQGQFF
TRBV7-2	-	-	TRBJ2-3	TGTGCCAGCAGGGAGGGGGGTAGCACAGATACGCAGTATTTT	CASREGGSTDTQYF
TRBV10-3	-	-	TRBJ1-1	TGTGCCACCGGGGACATCGGCACTGAAGCTTTCTTT	CATGDIGTEAFF
TRBV6-5	-	-	TRBJ1-2	TGTGCCATTAGACGTGCGGCTAACTATGGCTACACCTTC	CAIRRAANYGYTF
TRBV5-1	-	TRBD2	TRBJ2-3	TGCGCCAGCGGTCCGGGCGGGGGGGCCACAGATACGCAGTATTTT	CASGPGGGATDTQYF
TRBV9	-	-	TRBJ2-5	TGTGCCAGCAGCGTTGGGCAAGAGACCCAGTACTTC	CASSVGQETQYF
TRBV11-2	-	-	TRBJ1-4	TGTGCCAGCAGCGTAGTTGCAACTAATGAAAAACTGTTTTTT	CASSVVATNEKLFF
TRBV18	once	TRBD1	TRBJ1-5	TGTGCCAGCTCACCAGGACAGGGGCAGCCCCAGCATTTT	CASSPGQGQPQHF
TRBV7-3	-	-	TRBJ2-7	TGTGCCAGCAGCTTAACCCGGGAGACATCCGAGCAGTACTTC	CASSLTRETSEQYF
TRBV18	few	-	TRBJ2-7	TGTGCCAGCTCAGCGTCCGGGACACAACAAATCGAGCAGTACTTC	CASSASGTQQIEQYF
TRBV10-3	few	-	TRBJ2-7	TGTGCCATCAGTGATTCTGAGGAGCAGTACTTC	CAISDSEEQYF
TRBV5-1	few	-	TRBJ1-2	TGCGCCAGCAGCTTTGCAGGGCTCGGTGGTGGCTACACCTTC	CASSFAGLGGGYTF
TRBV27	-	-	TRBJ2-2	TGTGCCAGCAGGGTCTACACCGGGGAGCTGTTTTTT	CASRVYTGELFF
TRBV15	-	TRBD2	TRBJ2-7	TGTGCCACCAGCCCGGGGGGGATCTACGAGCAGTACTTC	CATSPGGIYEQYF
TRBV7-9	-	TRBD1	TRBJ1-1	TGTGCCAGCAGCGAAACAGGGGGCAACACTGAAGCTTTCTTT	CASSETGGNTEAFF
TRBV2	-	-	TRBJ2-7	TGTGCCAGCAGGAAAGATCCCTACGAGCAGTACTTC	CASRKDPYEQYF
TRBV23-1	-	-	TRBJ2-7	TGCGCCAGCAGTACCAGGGGAACTTTCTACGAGCAGTACTTC	CASSTRGTFYEQYF
TRBV28	few	-	TRBJ1-5	TGTGCTAGTGGCAATCAGCCCCAGCATTTT	CASGNQPQHF
TRBV30	-	-	TRBJ2-1	TGTGCCTGGAGTAACCCCCCTTCGGACTCCAATGAGCAGTTCTTC	CAWSNPPSDSNEQFF
TRBV29-1	-	TRBD2	TRBJ2-1	TGCAGCGTTCAAAGGACTAGCGACACGGCGCGGTTCTTC	CSVQRTSDTARFF
TRBV25-1	-	TRBD1	TRBJ2-5	TGTGCCAGCAGTGCCGACAGGGAAGAGAAGGAGACCCAGTACTTC	CASSADREEKETQYF
TRBV30	few	-	TRBJ2-7	TGTGCCTGGAGCGCATCCTACGAGCAGTACTTC	CAWSASYEQYF
TRBV5-1	-	-	TRBJ1-2	TGCGCCAGCACAGATACCAACTATGGCTACACCTTC	CASTDTNYGYTF
TRBV28	few	-	TRBJ2-4	TGTGCCAGCCGGACAGTGATGCTAGCCAAAAACATTCAGTACTTC	CASRTVMLAKNIQYF
TRBV28	few	-	TRBJ2-5	TGTGCCAGCAGCCTTCCGGCCGACCAGGAGACCCAGTACTTC	CASSLPADQETQYF
TRBV18	-	-	TRBJ1-1	TGTGCCAGCTCACCAAGCGTGCCGGACCCAACTCAGAACACTGAAGCTTTCTTT	CASSPSVPDPTQNTEAFF
TRBV30	-	TRBD2	TRBJ2-7	TGTGCCTGGAAGAGGGCAGGGGATGGACTAGCGCACTCCTACGAGCAGTACTTC	CAWKRAGDGLAHSYEQYF
TRBV7-3	-	-	TRBJ2-2	TGTGCCAGCAGCTTAGGGCTAGCTATCGGGGAGCTGTTTTTT	CASSLGLAIGELFF
TRBV6-5	-	-	TRBJ2-2	TGTGCCAGCGCGGTCATGGGCGGCACCGGGGAGCTGTTTTTT	CASAVMGGTGELFF
TRBV19	-	TRBD1	TRBJ1-2	TGTGCCAGTAGTAGGGCCGGGACAGGGGCTCGGGGCTATGGCTACACCTTC	CASSRAGTGARGYGYTF
TRBV25-1	-	TRBD2	TRBJ2-7	TGTGCCAGCGGACTAGCGCGGTACGAGCAGTACTTC	CASGLARYEQYF